A selection of T cell receptor beta chains follows, all from one sample in a study of technical replicates of blood from several donors. The repertoire was sequenced with immunoSEQ multiplex PCR; TCRdb's copy has only in-frame clones and lacks some. The sample yields 14,000 or so clones, about four fifths seen once. The sample taken for sequencing was PBMCs. These receptors all stem from a human donor in good health. CDR3s include the opening cysteine and the closing phenylalanine or tryptophan. D genes are given only for firm matches. For some rows the clone size is stated as once, few or many, or as a class when expanded; others skip it.

j_gene,d_gene,abundance,v_gene,CDR3nt,CDR3aa
TRBJ2-3,NA,NA,TRBV27,TGTGCCAGCAGTAAAGTAGCGAGAGAGCTACCTGGAGATACGCAGTATTTT,CASSKVARELPGDTQYF
TRBJ2-7,TRBD2,once,TRBV28,TGTGCCAGCATGGGACTAGCGGGTGTAGTGTATCACTTC,CASMGLAGVVYHF
TRBJ1-2,TRBD1,NA,TRBV5-1,TGCGCCAGCAGCCCCCGGGACAGCGCGTTCTATGGCTACACCTTC,CASSPRDSAFYGYTF
TRBJ2-1,TRBD1,NA,TRBV29-1,TGCAGCGTTGAAACAGGGGACATGGACAATGAGCAGTTCTTC,CSVETGDMDNEQFF
TRBJ2-5,TRBD2,NA,TRBV9,TGTGCCAGCAGCGTAGGGAGGCGGCTAGCGGGAGAGGGGGAGACCCAGTACTTC,CASSVGRRLAGEGETQYF
TRBJ2-1,NA,NA,TRBV18,TGTGCCAGCTCACTAGCGGAGCGGGCCAATGAGCAGTTCTTC,CASSLAERANEQFF
TRBJ1-4,NA,NA,TRBV5-1,TGCGCCAGCAGCTACCGGGTCTCGATGACCCCCGGTGAAAAACTGTTTTTT,CASSYRVSMTPGEKLFF
TRBJ1-5,TRBD1,NA,TRBV30,TGTGCCTGGAGCGAGGACAGGGGCGGCAATCAGCCCCAGCATTTT,CAWSEDRGGNQPQHF
TRBJ1-1,TRBD1,NA,TRBV7-9,TGTGCCAGCAGCTTAGCCGGGACAGGGTTTGGGACTGAAGCTTTCTTT,CASSLAGTGFGTEAFF
TRBJ1-1,NA,NA,TRBV7-9,TGTGCCAGCGTCTGGTTGACATCGAACACTGAAGCTTTCTTT,CASVWLTSNTEAFF
TRBJ2-2,TRBD2,NA,TRBV6-6,TGTGCCAGCACCATCACTAGCGCCCAATCTGGGGAGCTGTTTTTT,CASTITSAQSGELFF
TRBJ1-4,NA,NA,TRBV6-1,TGTGCCAGCAGGTCTGCGGGGGCTGACGAAAAACTGTTTTTT,CASRSAGADEKLFF
TRBJ1-4,TRBD1,NA,TRBV5-1,TGCGCCAGCAGCCCAGGGACAGGGGATGAAAAACTGTTTTTT,CASSPGTGDEKLFF
TRBJ2-3,NA,NA,TRBV5-6,TGTGCCAGCGCTCCGGGGGACAGCACAGATACGCAGTATTTT,CASAPGDSTDTQYF
TRBJ1-5,NA,NA,TRBV28,TGTGCCAGCAGTGGAGGGGGGGAAGCTATCCAGCATTTT,CASSGGGEAIQHF
TRBJ2-5,TRBD2,NA,TRBV6-5,TGTGCCAGCAGTTACGATCTAGCGGTTCGGGAGACCCAGTACTTC,CASSYDLAVRETQYF